The 23 T cell receptor beta chains given below trace back to one sample, sequenced in a study of read filtering for tumor transcriptome and immune sequencing. Molecular barcoded adaptors covering alpha/delta and beta/gamma chains were used on approximately 440 ng RNA. Each CDR3 protein is one row after TCRdb ran MiXCR on the reads. The sample records under 40,000 distinct CDR3 sequences, around 15% being singletons. Sample: a population of CD138-negative cells sorted from bone marrow. Source of these receptors: a donor at least 40 years old with multiple myeloma.

This clonotype has at least ten counts. A much larger clone lies a single base off, so this may be a read error. The chain uses TRBV7-2 and TRBJ2-5; unclear D gene. The V gene lost 2 bases and the J gene lost 5 bases, with 3 bases spanning the gap. CDR1 SGHTA and CDR2 FQGNSA come from the germline V gene. The CDR3 totals 11 residues. The CDR3 region has the DNA TGTGCCAGCAGCTTAACGGAGACCCAGTACTTC. Translated: CASSLTETQYF.

This clonotype was seen ten or more times. The gene calls are TRBV7-2 and TRBJ2-5; D remains ambiguous. With 5 bases removed from V and 4 bases from J, the gap between germline ends came to 11 bases. Germline CDR1 is SGHTA and CDR2 is FQGNSA. This CDR3 is built from 13 residues. This CDR3 reads CASSPPSVETQYF. CDR3 nucleotide sequence: TGTGCCAGCAGCCCCCCGAGCGTAGAGACCCAGTACTTC.

In this sample, this clonotype turned up many times. The rearrangement links TRBV20-1 to TRBJ2-7, with D possibly TRBD2 on 6 matching bases. This CDR3 comprises 14 residues. Germline V gene lookup returns CDR1 DFQATT and CDR2 SNEGSKA (reference sequence). V lost 5 bases to trimming and J lost 0 bases, with 14 bases between them. This chain's CDR3 is CSASKFGSSYEQYF. CDR3 DNA: TGCAGTGCTTCGAAATTCGGGAGCTCCTACGAGCAGTACTTC.

This clonotype was seen ten or more times. The chain uses TRBV5-1 and TRBJ2-1; D remains unclear. The germline V gene has CDR1 SGHRS and CDR2 YFSETQ. Trimming took 4 bases from V and 6 from J, leaving 14 bases between them. This CDR3 is 14 amino acids long. The CDR3, as DNA: TGCGCCAGCAGCGTGCCTATAAACAGCAATGAGCAGTTCTTC. The encoded protein is CASSVPINSNEQFF.

At least ten counts were recorded for this clonotype. The chain has TRBV20-1 and TRBJ1-5; TRBD1 might be the D (6 bases). The CDR3 spans 13 residues. Germline CDR1 and CDR2: DFQATT and SNEGSKA (reference sequence). With 6 bases removed from V and 2 bases from J, the gap between germline ends came to 11 bases. Here the CDR3 reads CSAKRQGNQPQHF. The CDR3 coding sequence is TGCAGTGCCAAAAGACAGGGCAATCAGCCCCAGCATTTT.

The chain links TRBV28 to TRBJ1-2; no definite D call. The CDR3 length is 12 residues. Germline V gene lookup returns CDR1 MDHEN and CDR2 SYDVKM. V was trimmed by 2 bases and J by 8 bases, leaving 9 bases between them. The CDR3 sequence: CASSLLTGGYTF. The CDR3 DNA follows: TGTGCCAGCAGTTTACTGACTGGAGGCTACACCTTC.

The CDR3 is CASSLTLMNTEAFF. Here the CDR3 DNA reads TGTGCCAGCAGCTTGACCCTCATGAACACTGAAGCTTTCTTT. The gene calls are TRBV7-3 and TRBJ1-1; no definite D call. From germline, CDR1 is SGHTA and CDR2 FQGTGA. Trimming stripped 3 bases from V and 0 bases from J, with 8 bases between. This CDR3 has 14 amino acids.

As concerns this clonotype: A far larger clone is just one base off, so this is likely a read error. No conserved phenylalanine or tryptophan is present at the end of the CDR3, so a read error is the likely explanation. The chain is built from TRBV7-2 and TRBJ2-1; 8 bases line up with TRBD1. V lost 5 bases and J lost 4; bases outside the gene matches: 4. Per the germline V gene, CDR1 is SGHTA and CDR2 is FQGNSA. The CDR3 runs 14 residues. The CDR3 coding sequence is TGTGCCAGCAGCCGAGGACAGGGTTACAATGAGCAGTTCCTC. Its protein product is CASSRGQGYNEQFL.

This clonotype was recorded many times. The rearrangement joins TRBV20-1 to TRBJ2-7; D might be TRBD2 (7 bases). This CDR3 spans 16 amino acids. The germline gives CDR1 DFQATT, CDR2 SNEGSKA (reference sequence). Trimming removed 1 base at V and 5 bases at J, with 21 bases between. The CDR3 is CSARGVNREGYHEQYF. The CDR3 DNA reads as TGCAGTGCTAGAGGCGTCAACAGGGAGGGATACCACGAGCAGTACTTC.

This clonotype was picked up many times. The chain has TRBV27 and TRBJ2-7; D is unresolved. Trimming removed 6 bases at V and 7 bases at J, with 16 bases between. The CDR3 consists of 13 residues. Germline CDR1 and CDR2: MNHEY and SMNVEV (reference sequence). The chain's CDR3 is CASSRADMWEQYF. The CDR3 DNA reads TGTGCCAGCAGCCGAGCTGATATGTGGGAGCAGTACTTC.

The rearrangement uses TRBV12-3 or TRBV12-4 and TRBJ2-1, with D tentatively TRBD1 or TRBD2 (5 bases each). V was cut by 5 bases and J by 4 bases, with 12 bases left in between. The CDR3 covers 14 residues. In DNA form, the CDR3 reads TGTGCCAGCAGTAGAGGGACGGTTTACAATGAGCAGTTCTTC. This translates into CASSRGTVYNEQFF.

To note about this clonotype: A much larger clone is a single base away; this may be a read error. The chain couples TRBV27 to TRBJ2-3; D remains ambiguous. The CDR3 runs to 15 residues. Germline V gives CDR1 MNHEY, CDR2 SMNVEV (reference sequence). CDR3 nucleotide sequence: TGTGCCAGCAGTTCCAACTATGGGCCTACGGATACGCGGTATTTT. Its translation: CASSSNYGPTDTRYF.

This clonotype has at least ten counts. The chain joins TRBV20-1 to TRBJ1-1; weak D call: TRBD1 (5 bases). CDR1 is DFQATT and CDR2 is SNEGSKA in the germline V gene (reference sequence). Trimming pared 5 bases from V and 4 bases from J, leaving 17 bases between. The CDR3 spans 14 residues. This chain's CDR3 is CSADPQGRGTEAFF. The CDR3 bases are TGCAGTGCTGATCCTCAGGGTAGGGGCACTGAAGCTTTCTTT.

This clonotype was detected ten times or more. CDR3 DNA: TGCAGCGTTGATTCAGGGGTTTACCAAGAGACCCAGTACTTC. It yields the protein CSVDSGVYQETQYF. J is TRBJ2-5 and V is TRBV29-1; perhaps TRBD1 as D (6 bases). The V end was cut by 3 bases, the J end by 0 bases, with 11 bases between. CDR3 length: 14 amino acids. Per the germline V gene, CDR1 is SQVTM and CDR2 is ANQGSEA.

This clonotype was detected ten times or more. This chain connects TRBV7-9 to TRBJ2-2; possible D gene TRBD1, 7 bases. Germline CDR1 and CDR2: SEHNR and FQNEAQ (reference sequence). The CDR3 runs 13 residues. Trimming stripped 4 bases from V and 8 bases from J, with 11 bases between. The CDR3 sequence: CASSSEGQGELFF. CDR3 DNA: TGTGCCAGCAGCTCGGAGGGACAGGGGGAGCTGTTTTTT.

This clonotype was seen ten or more times. The chain combines TRBV2 with TRBJ2-5, with TRBD1 as a possible D gene (6 bases). CDR1 and CDR2 from the germline V gene are SNHLY and FYNNEI. Trimming took 6 bases from V and 7 from J, leaving 15 bases between them. The CDR3 runs 13 residues. The CDR3 sequence: CASSDDRRGTQYF. DNA of the CDR3: TGTGCCAGCAGCGATGACAGGCGCGGGACCCAGTACTTC. Full variable domain (remainder filled in from reference TRBV2 and TRBJ2-5): EPEVTQTPSHQVTQMGQEVILRCVPISNHLYFYWYRQILGQKVEFLVSFYNNEISEKSEIFDDQFSVERPDGSNFTLKIRSTKLEDSAMYFCASSDDRRGTQYFGPGTRLLVL.

The table lists this clonotype with many counts. The V and J genes are TRBV5-4 and TRBJ2-1; unclear D gene. V was clipped by 4 bases and J by 4 bases, with 15 bases between them. Germline CDR1 reads SGHNT; CDR2 reads YYREEE (reference sequence). The CDR3 spans 15 residues. The CDR3 loop is CASSPDSTTYNEQFF. The CDR3 coding sequence is TGTGCCAGCAGCCCCGACTCTACAACATACAATGAGCAGTTCTTC.

This clonotype has a count of ten or more. Here the CDR3 reads CASSERGQRSTF. The CDR3 DNA sequence: TGCGCCAGCAGTGAGAGGGGACAGCGAAGCACCTTC. The rearrangement joins TRBV10-2 to TRBJ1-2, with 7 bases lining up with TRBD1. The V gene end was trimmed by 2 bases and the J gene end by 13 bases; junction bases not matched to a gene: 7. Germline V lookup: CDR1 WSHSY, CDR2 SAAADI. There are 12 residues in the CDR3.

This clonotype was counted many times. This chain uses TRBV29-1 with TRBJ1-1; perhaps TRBD1 as D (6 bases). The CDR3 contains 14 residues. CDR1 and CDR2 (germline): SQVTM, ANQGSEA. The V end lost 7 bases, the J end lost 2 bases, and 17 bases lay between the germline ends. The CDR3 region has the DNA TGCAGCGCCCGGGGGCCGGATTTTAACACTGAAGCTTTCTTT. Translated, it gives CSARGPDFNTEAFF.

The sample holds many counts of this clonotype. The J gene is TRBJ2-3, the V gene TRBV7-2; D remains ambiguous. The V end was cut by 3 bases, the J end by 2 bases, with 9 bases between. The CDR3 spans 14 residues. Germline CDR1 is SGHTA and CDR2 is FQGNSA. CDR3 region: CASSFGRATDTQYF. CDR3 bases: TGTGCCAGCAGCTTCGGACGGGCCACAGATACGCAGTATTTT.

The table lists this clonotype with many counts. The genes are TRBV10-3 and TRBJ2-1; the D call may be TRBD1 or TRBD2 (5 bases each). The CDR3 is 16 amino acids. Germline V CDR1 and CDR2: ENHRY, SYGVKD. Trimming left V 4 bases short and J 9 bases short, with 22 bases between. CDR3 DNA sequence: TGTGCCATCAGTGGCCCCAGCCAGGGAGAATTGGGTGAGCAGTTCTTC. This sequence encodes CAISGPSQGELGEQFF.

This chain connects TRBV20-1 to TRBJ1-1, with D possibly TRBD1 on 5 matching bases. Trimming pared 0 bases from V and 7 bases from J, leaving 15 bases between. This CDR3 spans 14 amino acids. Germline V lookup: CDR1 DFQATT, CDR2 SNEGSKA (reference sequence). The CDR3 nucleotides are TGCAGTGCTAGAGATCAGTCCGGGGCCTATGAAGCTTTCTTT. It specifies CSARDQSGAYEAFF.

This clonotype appeared many times. Being one base from a much bigger clone, this may be a read error. The chain uses TRBV12-3 or TRBV12-4 and TRBJ2-1; D may match TRBD1 or TRBD2 (6 bases each). The CDR3 totals 15 residues. The CDR3 DNA reads TGTGCCAGCAGCCCCGGGGGCGGCTCCTACAGTGAGCAGTTCTTC. It yields the protein CASSPGGGSYSEQFF.